Below, 16 T cell receptor beta chains from the same sample are listed, as sequenced in a study of T cells in Graves' hyperthyroidism and ophthalmopathy. Researchers took RNA transcripts and amplified the TCR beta CDR3 regions from them. TCR CDR3 underwent first-round RT-PCR with the HTBI primer set. MiXCR was run by TCRdb on the multiplex PCR reads, yielding one entry per CDR3 protein. The sample contains about 260,000 distinct CDR3 sequences, approximately 23% of which appear only once. Sequencing input: blood. These receptors were collected from a young man with Graves' ophthalmopathy.

To note about this clonotype: This may arise from a read error, as a much more abundant clone is one base away. This chain connects TRBV2 to TRBJ2-1; 9 bases match TRBD2. The CDR3 is 16 amino acids. CDR1 SNHLY and CDR2 FYNNEI come from the germline V gene. The CDR3 sequence is CAIKIGLATTNNKQFF. CDR3 DNA: TGTGCCATCAAAATAGGACTAGCGACAACAAACAATAAGCAGTTCTTC.

This clonotype was counted many times. This rearrangement joins TRBV20-1 to TRBJ2-1; unclear D gene. Germline assignment: CDR1 DFQATT and CDR2 SNEGSKA (reference sequence). V was trimmed by 3 bases and J by 4 bases, leaving 10 bases between them. The CDR3 is 13 residues long. The CDR3 sequence: CSASAGKYNEQFF. The CDR3 DNA reads as TGCAGTGCTAGTGCCGGAAAATACAATGAGCAGTTCTTC.

This clonotype was detected ten times or more. The CDR3 sequence: CASSLGDTNQPQHF. Written as DNA, the CDR3 is TGTGCCAGCAGCTTGGGGGACACCAATCAGCCCCAGCATTTT. This sequence joins TRBV13 and TRBJ1-5; the D gene is possibly TRBD1 (6 bases). This CDR3 is 14 amino acids long. Germline loops: CDR1 PRHDT, CDR2 FYEKMQ (reference sequence). Trimming pared 3 bases from V and 3 bases from J, leaving 9 bases between. The full variable domain, rest sourced from reference TRBV13 and TRBJ1-5, is AAGVIQSPRHLIKEKRETATLKCYPIPRHDTVYWYQQGPGQDPQFLISFYEKMQSDKGSIPDRFSAQQFSDYHSELNMSSLELGDSALYFCASSLGDTNQPQHFGDGTRLSIL.

The rearrangement links TRBV3-1 to TRBJ2-7; 7 bases align to TRBD1. The CDR3 sequence is 15 residues long. The germline V gene has CDR1 LGHDT and CDR2 YNNKEL (reference sequence). The trim removed 2 bases at V and 0 bases at J, leaving 4 bases unmatched. The CDR3 loop reads CASSQSRGSSYEQYF. CDR3 nucleotide sequence: TGTGCCAGCAGCCAAAGCAGGGGGAGCTCCTACGAGCAGTACTTC.

This clonotype was counted only a few times. The gene calls are TRBV12-3 or TRBV12-4 and TRBJ1-4; no firm D call. This CDR3 has 15 residues. V was clipped by 8 bases and J by 0 bases, with 13 bases between them. CDR3 loop: CASAWRAATNEKLFF. CDR3 coding DNA: TGTGCCAGCGCCTGGAGGGCAGCAACTAATGAAAAACTGTTTTTT.

This clonotype appeared many times. The chain joins TRBV6-1 to TRBJ1-5; D is unresolved. The CDR3 length is 13 residues. Between the trimmed V and J ends, which lost 2 bases and 9 bases, there was a span of 11 bases. Germline CDR1 is MNHNS and CDR2 is SASEGT. CDR3 region: CASSEFVDGPQHF. The CDR3 coding sequence is TGTGCCAGCAGTGAATTCGTCGACGGGCCCCAGCATTTT.

Only a few counts were recorded for this clonotype. V and J are TRBV29-1 and TRBJ1-4; TRBD1 matches 7 bases. The trim removed 6 bases at V and 3 bases at J, leaving 7 bases unmatched. Germline V gene data show CDR1 as SQVTM and CDR2 as ANQGSEA. The CDR3 is 14 amino acids. The DNA of the CDR3 is TGCAGCGTGTTACCCCAGGGGGCTAATGAAAAACTGTTTTTT. Protein: CSVLPQGANEKLFF.

This clonotype was counted at least ten times. V gene TRBV29-1 combines with J gene TRBJ2-3; 11 bases match TRBD2. Trimming removed 0 bases from V and 5 bases from J; junction bases left unmatched: 7. CDR1 is SQVTM, CDR2 ANQGSEA, per germline. This CDR3 has 16 residues. As DNA, the CDR3 is TGCAGCGTTGAAGAGTTAGCGGGAGGGGTAATAGATACGCAGTATTTT. It translates to CSVEELAGGVIDTQYF.

This clonotype appeared many times. CDR3 coding DNA: TGCGCCAGCAGCGGAAGACAGAGGAGTAACTATGGCTACACCTTC. Protein: CASSGRQRSNYGYTF. V gene TRBV5-1 combines with J gene TRBJ1-2; D is perhaps TRBD1 (5 bases). V was cut by 4 bases and J by 1 base, with 14 bases left in between. The CDR3 loop spans 15 amino acids. CDR1 SGHRS and CDR2 YFSETQ come from the germline V gene. Using reference TRBV5-1 and TRBJ1-2 for the parts outside the CDR3, the full variable domain is KAGVTQTPRYLIKTRGQQVTLSCSPISGHRSVSWYQQTPGQGLQFLFEYFSETQRNKGNFPGRFSGRQFSNSRSEMNVSTLELGDSALYLCASSGRQRSNYGYTFGSGTRLTVV.

V and J are TRBV9 and TRBJ1-5, with D uncertain. V dropped 2 bases and J dropped 5 bases, with 11 bases sitting between them. Germline-derived CDR1 and CDR2 are SGDLS and YYNGEE. The CDR3 totals 14 residues. CDR3 residues: CASSVNPSDQPQHF. CDR3 bases: TGTGCCAGCAGCGTGAACCCATCGGATCAGCCCCAGCATTTT.

There are a few counts of this clonotype. J is TRBJ1-2 and V is TRBV10-3; D is unresolved. V was clipped by 2 bases and J by 7 bases, with 11 bases between them. The CDR3 covers 13 residues. Germline lookup yields CDR1 ENHRY and CDR2 SYGVKD. The CDR3 sequence is CAISEEGVFGYTF. The CDR3 DNA follows: TGTGCCATCAGTGAGGAGGGAGTCTTTGGCTACACCTTC.

The genes are TRBV5-1 and TRBJ1-2; D unclear. Trimming shortened V by 0 bases and J by 4 bases, and 10 bases separated the two germline ends. Germline CDR1 SGHRS, CDR2 YFSETQ. The CDR3 is 14 residues long. The CDR3 nucleotides are TGCGCCAGCAGCTTGGAGTTAGGGAGCTATGGCTACACCTTC. Its protein product is CASSLELGSYGYTF. Full variable domain (remainder filled in from reference TRBV5-1 and TRBJ1-2): KAGVTQTPRYLIKTRGQQVTLSCSPISGHRSVSWYQQTPGQGLQFLFEYFSETQRNKGNFPGRFSGRQFSNSRSEMNVSTLELGDSALYLCASSLELGSYGYTFGSGTRLTVV.

CDR3 DNA sequence: TGTGCCAGCAGTTTGGAGGGATTGTACAATGAGCAGTTCTTC. This codes for CASSLEGLYNEQFF. The chain carries TRBV28 and TRBJ2-1; possible D gene TRBD2, 6 bases. CDR1 and CDR2 (germline): MDHEN, SYDVKM. This CDR3 is 14 amino acids long. Deletions cut 3 bases from V and 4 bases from J, with 10 bases between.

This clonotype was counted ten times or more. The chain joins TRBV28 to TRBJ1-2, with a weak D call TRBD1 (6 bases). CDR3 length: 15 amino acids. V lost 8 bases and J lost 2, with 18 bases in between. Germline V lookup: CDR1 MDHEN, CDR2 SYDVKM. The CDR3 here is CASQDSHLLNYGYTF. For the CDR3, the DNA is TGTGCCAGCCAGGACAGCCATCTACTGAACTATGGCTACACCTTC.

This clonotype was counted a few times. This chain connects TRBV7-9 to TRBJ2-1; TRBD2 is a possible D gene (6 bases). V shed 1 base and J shed 8 bases, with 15 bases lying between them. There are 15 residues in the CDR3. Germline loops: CDR1 SEHNR, CDR2 FQNEAQ (reference sequence). CDR3 coding DNA: TGTGCCAGCAGCTTAGAAGCGGGTTTTAACCATGAGCAGTTCTTC. The encoded protein is CASSLEAGFNHEQFF.

This clonotype was recorded many times. The chain couples TRBV5-1 to TRBJ2-2; TRBD2 matches 11 bases. Per the germline V gene, CDR1 is SGHRS and CDR2 is YFSETQ. V lost 6 bases to trimming and J lost 2 bases; unmatched junction nucleotides: 6. CDR3 size: 16 residues. For the CDR3, the DNA is TGCGCCAGCACCCCACTAGCGGGAGTAAACACCGGGGAGCTGTTTTTT. The encoded protein is CASTPLAGVNTGELFF.